This T cell receptor (beta chain) derives from a study of post-analysis software for immune sequencing data. For the study at large: Multiple sclerosis in the patients followed relapsing-remitting, secondary progressive and progressive-relapsing courses. Points from the study as a whole: Controls had lower frequencies than patients of five or six TRBV segments, which included TRBV5-6, TRBV5-1 and TRBV20-1. Normalized Chao1 diversity was significantly lower in multiple sclerosis patients than in controls. When the samples were clustered directly with F measure, those that had been prepared in the same batch showed strong co-clustering.

A word on this clonotype: What it binds is not known.

The library was made from cDNA and included unique molecular identifiers. Input amounts of about 0.85 to 10 million T cells were used. These gave some 500,000 cDNA molecules, so each molecule approximated one T cell. TCRdb re-derived calls from the PCR reads in MiXCR, one entry per CDR3 protein. The profile shows 700,000 to 900,000 distinct CDR3 sequences, about 45% of them singletons. The V gene end was trimmed by 4 bases and the J gene end by 3 bases; junction bases not matched to a gene: 6. The CDR3 loop spans 15 amino acids. From germline, CDR1 is SGHDT and CDR2 YYEEEE. This clonotype was sampled from a girl between 10 and 17 years old with multiple sclerosis. Sequenced input: blood. V gene TRBV5-6 combines with J gene TRBJ2-5; 10 bases map to TRBD1. This chain's CDR3 is CASSLLGTGEETQYF. CDR3 bases: TGTGCCAGCAGCCTACTTGGGACAGGGGAAGAGACCCAGTACTTC.